This T cell receptor (beta chain) stems from a study of T cell responses to AZD1222 COVID-19 vaccine. General study results and limits: Within unmutated variant regions lay the reported targets of nearly half of spike-specific TCRs. Donors were mostly white British, more females; clonal diversity possibly underestimated. A rise in Spike-specific TCR breadth and depth followed two AZD1222 doses. At baseline, seropositivity was found in only a handful of AZD1222 recipients.

Only in-frame clones appear in the TCRdb table, and some are missing; sequencing was by immunoSEQ multiplex PCR. The table lists 120,000 to 150,000 clones, approximately 89% of them singletons. Germline-derived CDR1 and CDR2 are SGHKS and YYEKEE (reference sequence). Trimming shortened V by 3 bases and J by 0 bases, and 4 bases separated the two germline ends. This CDR3 contains 12 residues. Worth noting for this clone: Its antigen remains unidentified.

The gene calls are TRBV5-5 and TRBJ2-7; D gene ambiguous. The specimen comprised peripheral blood, sampled on day 0 of AZD1222 vaccination. This receptor was obtained from an adult in good health. For the CDR3, the DNA is TGTGCCAGCAGCTACGGCTCCTACGAGCAGTACTTC. It encodes CASSYGSYEQYF.